The T cell receptor beta chain under discussion was sequenced for a study of regulatory T cells in long-lasting Graves disease. This clonotype was found a few times. The CDR3 is 16 residues long. The germline CDR1 and CDR2 sequences are MNHNS and SASEGT. V trimming: 2 bases; J trimming: 5 bases; junction bases outside the gene matches: 7. Arm-PCR of CDR3 regions with iRepertoire HTBI primers generated TCR beta libraries. TCRdb re-called the multiplex PCR reads with MiXCR, one entry per CDR3 protein. The profile shows 540,000 or so distinct CDR3 sequences, roughly 14% of them singletons. Time point specified: newly diagnosed GD, antithyroid drugs for less than 3 months. RNA from PBMCs was the source of the TCR library. As a group, patients came from one endocrinology department in Xi'an, China. These data are also associated with another study on T cells in Graves' hyperthyroidism and ophthalmopathy.

The TCR originated in a man between 25 and 39 years old with Graves disease. This rearrangement joins TRBV6-1 to TRBJ2-5; TRBD1 aligns across 11 bases. Sequenced here: peripheral blood mononuclear cells (PBMCs), sampled at new diagnosis, from a patient treated with antithyroid drugs. The CDR3 here is CASSEIGTGGGETQYF. The CDR3 bases are TGTGCCAGCAGTGAAATTGGGACAGGGGGTGGGGAGACCCAGTACTTC.